This TCR beta chain appears in the sequencing data of a study of human thymus T cells (dated by TCRdb to between 2020 and 2021). In the study overall: TCR alpha and beta repertoires from under 10 infant thymus samples and a few related peripheral blood samples were characterized in the study. Donor ages ranged from roughly 7 to 244 days, and the cohort comprised 5 to 7 male and a couple of female infants. The investigation overall reported the following: The related research reported highly overlapping thymic TCR repertoires among unrelated individuals. Thymus samples yielded on average approximately 800,000 unique TCRB clonotypes, compared with some 83,000 from blood samples. Usage of V and J gene segments appeared to be biased in both the thymic and the peripheral blood repertoires.

Reading from cysteine to phenylalanine, the CDR3 counts 15 amino acids. Of the read, only the CDR3 DNA is kept; its 45 bases are in frame from base 1. The thymus tissue came from surgical resects taken out during corrective cardiac surgery. In Finland, the donors were immunologically healthy infants who were having open corrective cardiac surgery for congenital heart defects. Thymocytes were released mechanically from tissue and stored at -70 °C as pellets of roughly 9-32 million cells. A QIAsymphony instrument was used to extract genomic DNA from frozen cell pellets. The immunoSEQ multiplex PCR assay was used to amplify the TCRB and TCRAD loci from a standardized amount of quality-controlled genomic DNA. The V(D)J region was spanned by amplicons of a length sufficient to cover the CDR3 and to identify V and J genes. The amplicons were sequenced on an Illumina platform via the commercial immunoSEQ service. The original pipeline was this. Primer bias and sequencing errors were corrected as previously described, and TCRAD and TCRB definitions were based on the IMGT database. immunoSEQ Analyzer 3.0 and VDJTools were used for repertoire analysis, which covered basic statistics, V/J segment usage, diversity estimates, rarefaction and pairwise overlap. Diversity was estimated with Chao1, ChaoE, Efron-Thisted, Shannon and inverse Simpson indices, and also on datasets down-sampled to the smallest sample. Repertoire overlap used strict matching of CDR3 nucleotide sequence, V gene and J gene, with Jaccard-based multidimensional scaling clustering. TCRdb mirrors the immuneACCESS table, restricted to in-frame sequences. Some clones are absent from its copies; in checked studies, under half trace to an unresolved V gene, and the reason for the others is unknown. The D gene and trimming were derived from the DNA, and the V and J assignments and clone size from that table. For this sample there are roughly 130,000 clones; around 96% appear just once. Around 0.024% of the sample rests with the top ten.

Turning to this clone: What this receptor recognizes is not known. No base quality information exists; no much larger clone differs at one position.

Sample: thymus tissue. This receptor was obtained from a boy younger than two with a congenital heart defect but otherwise immunologically healthy. Here the chain combines TRBV12-2 and TRBJ1-1. TRBV12-2 is shown as a pseudogene. The CDR3 protein is CASRLISRLNTEAFF. The bases are TGTGCAAGTCGCTTAATTTCACGGTTGAACACTGAAGCTTTCTTT.